These 31 T cell receptor beta chains were all obtained from the same sample, sequenced in a study of vaccination and CD4 T cells after COVID-19. Noted treatment: roughly nine-day PBMC culture with coronavirus spike peptide pools or control peptides (ViraFEST assay). An Oncomine TCR Beta short-read assay was used to sequence the DNA from cultured CD4+ T cells. TCRdb reprocessed the PCR reads with MiXCR, giving one entry per CDR3 protein. This table holds some 20,000 distinct CDR3 sequences, around three fifths found once. No cognate antigen is known for these TCRs. Sequencing input: CD4+ T cells from blood, cultured in vitro. The receptor set was obtained from a human donor who had recovered from COVID-19.

The rearrangement joins TRBV6-5 to TRBJ1-2, with D maybe TRBD1 (6 bases). The CDR3 has 14 residues. Germline V gene lookup returns CDR1 MNHEY and CDR2 SVGAGI. V lost 4 bases, J lost 4 bases, and 13 bases lay in between. The CDR3 nucleotides read TGTGCCAGCAGTTTTAAAATGGACAGCTATGGCTACACCTTC. Its translation: CASSFKMDSYGYTF.

The sample holds one count of this clonotype. The chain employs TRBV5-1 and TRBJ1-1; perhaps TRBD1 as D (5 bases). Trimming cost V 4 bases and J 0 bases, with 16 bases left between them. Germline-derived CDR1 and CDR2 are SGHRS and YFSETQ. The CDR3 totals 16 residues. The CDR3 nucleotides are TGCGCCAGCAGCCAGTTCGGGGGACCTATGAACACTGAAGCTTTCTTT. Amino acid sequence: CASSQFGGPMNTEAFF.

This clonotype appeared a few times. This chain uses TRBV20-1 with TRBJ1-6; D remains unclear. The CDR3 is 15 residues long. Germline values: CDR1 DFQATT, CDR2 SNEGSKA (reference sequence). V dropped 1 base and J dropped 0 bases, with 7 bases sitting between them. CDR3 residues: CSARASSSYNSPLHF. DNA for the CDR3: TGCAGTGCTAGAGCCTCTAGCTCCTATAATTCACCCCTCCACTTT.

The chain recombines TRBV7-6 with TRBJ1-2; D possibly corresponds to TRBD1 (6 bases). Trimming stripped 1 base from V and 7 bases from J, with 13 bases between. Germline CDR1 and CDR2: SGHVS and FNYEAQ. This CDR3 contains 14 residues. The CDR3 loop is CASSLGPGVIGYTF. As DNA, the CDR3 is TGTGCCAGCAGCTTAGGTCCAGGGGTTATTGGCTACACCTTC.

The J gene is TRBJ2-5, the V gene TRBV28, with a weak D call TRBD1 (5 bases). The V gene's germline CDR1 is MDHEN and CDR2 SYDVKM. Trimming removed 5 bases from V and 1 base from J, with 14 bases in between. The CDR3 is made up of 15 amino acids. CDR3 bases: TGTGCCAGCAGTCTAAGGGGTTATGGCCAAGAGACCCAGTACTTC. It specifies CASSLRGYGQETQYF.

The chain uses TRBV6-5 and TRBJ2-5; possibly TRBD1 for D (5 bases). V lost 2 bases, J lost 5 bases, and 15 bases lay in between. CDR1 is MNHEY and CDR2 is SVGAGI in the germline V gene. The CDR3 covers 15 residues. The CDR3, as DNA: TGTGCCAGCAGTTACGGGATAGGGGTCATTGAGACCCAGTACTTC. This gives the protein CASSYGIGVIETQYF.

The rearrangement links TRBV6-1 to TRBJ1-6, with 8 bases fitting TRBD1. The CDR3 extends over 13 amino acids. J was trimmed by 12 bases and V by 6 bases; bases with no gene match: 7. Germline V gene sequence: CDR1 MNHNS, CDR2 SASEGT. The CDR3, as DNA: TGTGCCAGCAGCTCGGACAGGGAGAAACCCCTCCACTTT. This encodes CASSSDREKPLHF.

The chain combines TRBV20-1 with TRBJ2-1; D ambiguous. Deletions cut 4 bases from V and 8 bases from J, with 15 bases between. The CDR3 covers 13 residues. Germline V CDR1 and CDR2: DFQATT, SNEGSKA (reference sequence). The CDR3 DNA sequence: TGCAGTGCTATCCGGGTGGATGGGCATGAGCAGTTCTTC. It is translated as CSAIRVDGHEQFF.

This chain links TRBV4-2 with TRBJ1-3; tentatively, D is TRBD1 (5 bases). The CDR3 spans 16 residues. The germline gives CDR1 LGHNA, CDR2 YNFKEQ. V was cut by 4 bases and J by 0 bases, with 13 bases left in between. CDR3 in amino acids: CASSPARQSSGNTIYF. The DNA of the CDR3 is TGTGCCAGCAGCCCGGCCCGACAGAGCTCTGGAAACACCATATATTTT.

J is TRBJ1-1 and V is TRBV11-3; a weak D match, TRBD1 (5 bases). The CDR3 covers 13 residues. Germline CDR1 and CDR2: SGHNT and YENEEA. V lost 2 bases and J lost 10, with 14 bases in between. CDR3 in amino acids: CASSLKSGDGAFF. CDR3 sequence (DNA): TGTGCCAGCAGCTTAAAGTCCGGGGACGGAGCTTTCTTT.

This clonotype showed up just a few times. The V and J genes are TRBV19 and TRBJ1-2, with TRBD1 matching 8 bases. The V gene's germline CDR1 is LNHDA and CDR2 SQIVND (reference sequence). Trimming at V came to 4 bases and at J to 7 bases, leaving 2 bases not matched to a gene. The CDR3 extends over 12 amino acids. CDR3 loop: CASSRTGFGYTF. The CDR3 region has the DNA TGTGCCAGTAGTAGGACAGGGTTTGGCTACACCTTC.

The V gene is TRBV20-1, the J gene TRBJ1-1, with no clear D. CDR3 length: 13 amino acids. Germline CDR1 is DFQATT and CDR2 is SNEGSKA (reference sequence). Between the trimmed V and J ends, which lost 0 bases and 1 base, there was a span of 6 bases. The DNA for the CDR3 is TGCAGTGCTAGAGAAGGAGGGAACACTGAAGCTTTCTTT. This encodes CSAREGGNTEAFF.

The gene calls are TRBV6-5 and TRBJ2-5; 7 bases agree with TRBD2. CDR1 is MNHEY, CDR2 SVGAGI, per germline. CDR3 length equals 16 residues. The junction had 11 bases not matched to a gene; V was cut back by 4 bases and J by 3 bases. CDR3 amino acids: CASSFTGWGGKETQYF. The CDR3, as DNA: TGTGCCAGCAGTTTCACTGGTTGGGGAGGGAAAGAGACCCAGTACTTC.

The rearrangement joins TRBV11-3 to TRBJ1-3, with D possibly TRBD1 on 5 matching bases. V lost 7 bases, J lost 2 bases, and 12 bases lay in between. The CDR3 is 14 residues long. The germline gives CDR1 SGHNT, CDR2 YENEEA. For the CDR3, the DNA is TGTGCCAGCACCCTCAGGGCAGCTGGAAACACCATATATTTT. Amino acid sequence: CASTLRAAGNTIYF.

The chain combines TRBV14 with TRBJ1-6; 7 bases are a match to TRBD1. The CDR3 is made up of 14 amino acids. J gave up 7 bases and V 5 bases, and 5 bases lay outside the gene matches. Germline lookup yields CDR1 SGHDN and CDR2 FVKESK. The CDR3 coding sequence is TGTGCCAGCAGCGTGACCAGGGGGAATTCACCCCTCCACTTT. Protein product: CASSVTRGNSPLHF. Drawing the rest from reference TRBV14 and TRBJ1-6, the complete variable domain is EAGVTQFPSHSVIEKGQTVTLRCDPISGHDNLYWYRRVMGKEIKFLLHFVKESKQDESGMPNNRFLAERTGGTYSTLKVQPAELEDSGVYFCASSVTRGNSPLHFGNGTRLTVT.

J is TRBJ1-6 and V is TRBV28; D is undetermined. The CDR3 spans 12 residues. The germline gives CDR1 MDHEN, CDR2 SYDVKM. Trimming removed 6 bases at V and 15 bases at J, with 15 bases between. CDR3 region: CASSPTRPILHF. The DNA for the CDR3 is TGTGCCAGCAGCCCCACCAGGCCGATCCTCCACTTT.

The CDR3 is CASSYSGKGRTEAFF. The CDR3 DNA is TGTGCCAGCAGTTACTCAGGGAAAGGGCGCACTGAAGCTTTCTTT. The chain is built from TRBV6-5 and TRBJ1-1; D uncertain. V was trimmed by 0 bases and J by 4 bases, leaving 12 bases between them. Looked up from germline, CDR1 is MNHEY and CDR2 is SVGAGI. CDR3 size: 15 residues.

The chain uses TRBV7-2 and TRBJ2-7; 10 bases fit TRBD2. The ends lost 6 bases at V and 4 bases at J; junction bases unmatched: 9. There are 15 residues in the CDR3. Germline V gene lookup returns CDR1 SGHTA and CDR2 FQGNSA. CDR3 nucleotides: TGTGCCAGCAGTTCCCCCACTAGCGGGGTTTACGAGCAGTACTTC. It is translated as CASSSPTSGVYEQYF.

This clonotype was detected a few times. J is TRBJ1-1 and V is TRBV19, with 7 bases identical to TRBD1. V shed 6 bases and J 5 bases; nucleotides not matched to a gene: 6. The CDR3 sequence is 13 residues long. Germline V CDR1 and CDR2: LNHDA, SQIVND (reference sequence). In nucleotides, the CDR3 is TGTGCCAGTAGCGCCAGGGGGGGAACTGAAGCTTTCTTT. Translating it yields CASSARGGTEAFF.

This clonotype was counted only a few times. The genes are TRBV28 and TRBJ2-2, with TRBD1 as a possible D gene (6 bases). This CDR3 comprises 13 residues. CDR1 is MDHEN and CDR2 is SYDVKM in the germline V gene. V was pared by 4 bases and J by 5 bases, with 8 bases between. CDR3 in amino acids: CASSYRVTGELFF. CDR3 DNA sequence: TGTGCCAGCAGTTACAGGGTTACCGGGGAGCTGTTTTTT.

This sequence joins TRBV5-1 and TRBJ1-1; D is ambiguous. The germline CDR1 and CDR2 sequences are SGHRS and YFSETQ. The CDR3 is 13 residues long. Trimming shortened V by 1 base and J by 1 base, and 5 bases separated the two germline ends. The CDR3 region has the DNA TGCGCCAGCAGCTTGTTCTCGAACACTGAAGCTTTCTTT. Amino acids: CASSLFSNTEAFF.

CDR3 DNA: TGTGCCAGCAGCTTGGATTCGGGTGTCGGGGAGCTGTTTTTT. Its translation: CASSLDSGVGELFF. The rearrangement links TRBV5-4 to TRBJ2-2; D gene ambiguous. CDR3 length equals 14 residues. The V and J ends lost 0 bases and 7 bases respectively, with 10 bases between them. The germline V gene encodes CDR1 SGHNT and CDR2 YYREEE (reference sequence).

This chain uses TRBV7-8 with TRBJ2-7, with a weak D call TRBD1 (6 bases). Germline assignment: CDR1 SGHVS and CDR2 FQNEAQ. V was cut by 5 bases and J by 4 bases, with 18 bases left in between. This CDR3 is 15 amino acids long. For the CDR3, the DNA is TGTGCCAGCAGCCGCCGCACAGGGTTTGGTTACGAGCAGTACTTC. It codes for CASSRRTGFGYEQYF.

Only a few counts were recorded for this clonotype. The chain carries TRBV6-4 and TRBJ1-6; D uncertain. There are 12 residues in the CDR3. Per germline, CDR1 MRHNA and CDR2 SNTAGT. V was shortened by 2 bases and J by 9 bases, with 5 bases between the two germline ends. DNA for the CDR3: TGTGCCAGCAGTGACGGTTTTTCACCCCTCCACTTT. Translating it yields CASSDGFSPLHF.

The chain uses TRBV25-1 and TRBJ2-3; TRBD2 matches at 7 bases. The CDR3 is made up of 15 amino acids. Germline trimming cut 5 bases from V and 1 base from J; bases unmatched to any gene: 6. CDR1 MGHDK and CDR2 SYGVNS come from the germline V gene. CDR3 amino acids: CASSPRGDGTDTQYF. In DNA, the CDR3 is TGTGCCAGCAGTCCCCGGGGGGATGGCACAGATACGCAGTATTTT.

This clonotype is labeled medium-sized. The gene calls are TRBV7-9 and TRBJ1-2; D gene unclear. Germline loops: CDR1 SEHNR, CDR2 FQNEAQ (reference sequence). This CDR3 is 13 amino acids long. Trimming cost V 6 bases and J 3 bases, with 11 bases left between them. The CDR3 nucleotides are TGTGCCAGCAGTAGTCTAATTTACTATGGCTACACCTTC. Translating it yields CASSSLIYYGYTF.

The rearrangement uses TRBV11-2 and TRBJ2-2; D is uncertain. Germline lookup yields CDR1 SGHAT and CDR2 FQNNGV. There are 13 residues in the CDR3. V lost 5 bases and J lost 6, with 10 bases in between. Here the CDR3 reads CASSLSESGELFF. In DNA form, the CDR3 reads TGTGCCAGCAGCCTCTCGGAGTCCGGGGAGCTGTTTTTT.

The chain combines TRBV27 with TRBJ1-1; TRBD1 matches at 9 bases. The germline V gene has CDR1 MNHEY and CDR2 SMNVEV (reference sequence). V gave up 5 bases and J gave up 0 bases; unmatched junction bases: 7. This CDR3 comprises 16 residues. The CDR3 here is CASSRRTGAMNTEAFF. CDR3 bases: TGTGCCAGCAGTCGTCGGACAGGGGCGATGAACACTGAAGCTTTCTTT.

The chain joins TRBV7-2 to TRBJ2-2; possibly TRBD2 for D (5 bases). Deletions cut 3 bases from V and 5 bases from J, with 10 bases between. The CDR3 loop spans 14 amino acids. Germline assignment: CDR1 SGHTA and CDR2 FQGNSA. This CDR3 reads CASSFPGGTGELFF. In DNA form, the CDR3 reads TGTGCCAGCAGCTTCCCCGGAGGTACCGGGGAGCTGTTTTTT.

This clonotype was counted a few times. The DNA of the CDR3 is TGTGCCATCAGTGAGTCGAGACAGGACGGTGGCTACACCTTC. Amino acids: CAISESRQDGGYTF. V gene TRBV10-3 combines with J gene TRBJ1-2, with D maybe TRBD1 (6 bases). CDR1 and CDR2 (germline): ENHRY, SYGVKD. The length of the CDR3 is 14 residues. V shed 0 bases and J shed 7 bases, with 12 bases lying between them.

CDR3: CASSYIGVTQYF. In DNA form, the CDR3 reads TGTGCCAGCAGTTACATCGGGGTAACGCAGTATTTT. The rearrangement joins TRBV6-2 or TRBV6-3 to TRBJ2-3, with D possibly TRBD2 on 5 matching bases. This CDR3 contains 12 residues. V lost 2 bases and J lost 9, with 9 bases in between. CDR1 and CDR2 (germline): MNHEY, SVGEGT.